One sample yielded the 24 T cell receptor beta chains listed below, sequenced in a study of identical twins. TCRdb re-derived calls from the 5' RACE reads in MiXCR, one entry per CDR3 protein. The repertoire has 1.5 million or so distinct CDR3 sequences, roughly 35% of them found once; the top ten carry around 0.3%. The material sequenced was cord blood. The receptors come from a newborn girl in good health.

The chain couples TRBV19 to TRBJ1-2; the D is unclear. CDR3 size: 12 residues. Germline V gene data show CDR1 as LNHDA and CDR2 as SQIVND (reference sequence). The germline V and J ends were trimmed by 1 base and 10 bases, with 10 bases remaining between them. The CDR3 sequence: CASSIGFRDYTF. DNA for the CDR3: TGTGCCAGTAGTATAGGATTTAGAGACTACACCTTC. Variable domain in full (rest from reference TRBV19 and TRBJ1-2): DGGITQSPKYLFRKEGQNVTLSCEQNLNHDAMYWYRQDPGQGLRLIYYSQIVNDFQKGDIAEGYSVSREKKESFPLTVTSAQKNPTAFYLCASSIGFRDYTFGSGTRLTVV.

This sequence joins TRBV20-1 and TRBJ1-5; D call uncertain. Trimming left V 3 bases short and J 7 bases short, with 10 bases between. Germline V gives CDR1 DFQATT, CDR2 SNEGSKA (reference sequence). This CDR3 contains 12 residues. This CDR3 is CSASSGGQPQHF. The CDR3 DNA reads TGCAGTGCTAGCTCGGGCGGACAGCCCCAGCATTTT.

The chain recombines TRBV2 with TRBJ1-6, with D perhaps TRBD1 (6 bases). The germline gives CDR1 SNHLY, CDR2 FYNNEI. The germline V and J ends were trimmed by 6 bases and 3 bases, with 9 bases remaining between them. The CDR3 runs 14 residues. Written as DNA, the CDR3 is TGTGCCAGCAGAGACAGGATCTATAATTCACCCCTCCACTTT. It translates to CASRDRIYNSPLHF.

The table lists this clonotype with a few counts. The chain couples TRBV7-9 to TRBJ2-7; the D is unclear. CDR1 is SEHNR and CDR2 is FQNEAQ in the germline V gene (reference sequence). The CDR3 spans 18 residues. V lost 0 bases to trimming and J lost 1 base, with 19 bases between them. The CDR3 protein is CASSLAYPTVGSSYEQYF. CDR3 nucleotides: TGTGCCAGCAGCTTAGCATACCCTACGGTGGGGTCTTCCTACGAGCAGTACTTC. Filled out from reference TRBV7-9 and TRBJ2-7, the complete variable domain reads DTGVSQNPRHKITKRGQNVTFRCDPISEHNRLYWYRQTLGQGPEFLTYFQNEAQLEKSRLLSDRFSAERPKGSFSTLEIQRTEQGDSAMYLCASSLAYPTVGSSYEQYFGPGTRLTVT.

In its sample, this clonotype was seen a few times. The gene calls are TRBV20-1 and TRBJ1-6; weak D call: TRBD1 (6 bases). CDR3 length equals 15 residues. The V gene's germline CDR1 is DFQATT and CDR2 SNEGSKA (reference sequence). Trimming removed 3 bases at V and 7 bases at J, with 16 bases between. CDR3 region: CSARGHRTVNSPLHF. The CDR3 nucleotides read TGCAGTGCTAGGGGACACAGGACCGTGAATTCACCCCTCCACTTT.

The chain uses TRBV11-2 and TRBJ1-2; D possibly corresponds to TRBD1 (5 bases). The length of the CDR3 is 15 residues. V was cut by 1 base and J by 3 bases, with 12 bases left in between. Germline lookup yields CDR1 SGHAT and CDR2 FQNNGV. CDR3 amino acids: CASSLVFGGDYGYTF. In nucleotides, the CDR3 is TGTGCCAGCAGCTTAGTATTCGGGGGGGACTATGGCTACACCTTC.

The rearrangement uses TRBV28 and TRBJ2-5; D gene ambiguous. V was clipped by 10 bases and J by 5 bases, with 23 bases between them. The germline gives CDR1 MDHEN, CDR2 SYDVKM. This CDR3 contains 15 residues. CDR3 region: CATDDKGLSGETQYF. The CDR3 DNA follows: TGTGCCACCGATGACAAAGGTCTTTCCGGGGAGACCCAGTACTTC.

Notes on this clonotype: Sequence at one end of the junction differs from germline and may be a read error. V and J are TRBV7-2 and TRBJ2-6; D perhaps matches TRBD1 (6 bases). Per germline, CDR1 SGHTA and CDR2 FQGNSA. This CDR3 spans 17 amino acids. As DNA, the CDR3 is TGTGCCAGCAGCCTGGAACAGGGCATCTCTGGGGCCAGCGTCCTGACTTTC. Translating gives CASSLEQGISGASVLTF.

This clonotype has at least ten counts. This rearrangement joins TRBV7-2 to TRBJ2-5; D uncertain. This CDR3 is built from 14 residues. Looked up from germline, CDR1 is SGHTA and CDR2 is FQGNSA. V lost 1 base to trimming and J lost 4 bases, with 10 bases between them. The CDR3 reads CASSLDRQSETQYF. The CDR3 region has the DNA TGTGCCAGCAGCTTAGATAGGCAATCAGAGACCCAGTACTTC.

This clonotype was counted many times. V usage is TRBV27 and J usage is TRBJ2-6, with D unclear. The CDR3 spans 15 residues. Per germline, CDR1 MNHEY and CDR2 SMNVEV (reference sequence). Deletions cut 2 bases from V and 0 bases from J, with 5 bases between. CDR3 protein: CASSLGLSGANVLTF. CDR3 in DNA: TGTGCCAGCAGTTTAGGCCTCTCTGGGGCCAACGTCCTGACTTTC.

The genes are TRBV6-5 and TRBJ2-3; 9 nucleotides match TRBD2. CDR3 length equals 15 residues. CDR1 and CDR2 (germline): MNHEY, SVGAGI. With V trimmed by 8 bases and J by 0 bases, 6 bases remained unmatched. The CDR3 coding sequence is TGTGCCAGCCAACAACTAGCGGGTAGCACAGATACGCAGTATTTT. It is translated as CASQQLAGSTDTQYF.

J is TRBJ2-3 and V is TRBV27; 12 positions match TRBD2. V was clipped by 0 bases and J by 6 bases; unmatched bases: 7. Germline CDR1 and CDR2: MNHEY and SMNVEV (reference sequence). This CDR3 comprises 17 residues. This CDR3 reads CASSLSWASGGADTQYF. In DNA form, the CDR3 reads TGTGCCAGCAGTTTATCGTGGGCTAGCGGGGGGGCTGATACGCAGTATTTT.

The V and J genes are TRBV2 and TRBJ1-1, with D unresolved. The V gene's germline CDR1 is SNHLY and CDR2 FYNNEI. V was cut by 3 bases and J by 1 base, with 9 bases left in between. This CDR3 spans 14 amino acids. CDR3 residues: CASSDRRANTEAFF. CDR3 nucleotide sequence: TGTGCCAGCAGTGATCGTAGGGCGAACACTGAAGCTTTCTTT.

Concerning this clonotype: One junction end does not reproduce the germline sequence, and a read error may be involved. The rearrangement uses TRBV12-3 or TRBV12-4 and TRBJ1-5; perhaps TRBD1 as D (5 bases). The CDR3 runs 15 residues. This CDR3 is CASSQGDHSNQPRHF. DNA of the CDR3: TGTGCCAGCAGCCAGGGTGACCATAGCAATCAGCCCCGGCATTTT.

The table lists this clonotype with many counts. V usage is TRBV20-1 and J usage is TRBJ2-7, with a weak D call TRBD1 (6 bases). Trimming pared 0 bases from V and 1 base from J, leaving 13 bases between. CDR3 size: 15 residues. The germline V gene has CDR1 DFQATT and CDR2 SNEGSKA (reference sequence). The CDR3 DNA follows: TGCAGTGCTAGAGATTTACTGGACAGTTCCTACGAGCAGTACTTC. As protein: CSARDLLDSSYEQYF.

The CDR3 reads CASRRGGLGGYTF. CDR3 in DNA: TGTGCCAGCAGAAGGGGAGGATTAGGTGGCTACACCTTC. V usage is TRBV12-3 or TRBV12-4 and J usage is TRBJ1-2; weak D call: TRBD1 (5 bases). V was pared by 6 bases and J by 7 bases, with 15 bases between. The CDR3 sequence is 13 residues long.

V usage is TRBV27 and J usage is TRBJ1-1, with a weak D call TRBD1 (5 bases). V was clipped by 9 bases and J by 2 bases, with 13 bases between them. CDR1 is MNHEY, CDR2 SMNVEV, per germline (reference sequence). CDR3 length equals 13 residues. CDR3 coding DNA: TGTGCCAGTCCGGGACCTCTCAACACTGAAGCTTTCTTT. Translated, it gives CASPGPLNTEAFF.

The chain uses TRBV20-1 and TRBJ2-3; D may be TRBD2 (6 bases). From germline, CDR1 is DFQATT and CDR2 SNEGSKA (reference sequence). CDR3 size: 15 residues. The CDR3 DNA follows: TGCCCCCGCCTAAGTTCTAGCGTTGGCACAGATACGCAGTATTTT. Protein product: CPRLSSSVGTDTQYF.

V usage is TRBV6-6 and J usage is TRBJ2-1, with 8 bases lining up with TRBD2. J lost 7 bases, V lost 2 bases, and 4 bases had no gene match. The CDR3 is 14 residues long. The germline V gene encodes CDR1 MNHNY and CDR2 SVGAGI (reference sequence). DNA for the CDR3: TGTGCCAGCAGTTACACGGGAGGGCCGAATGAGCAGTTCTTC. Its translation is CASSYTGGPNEQFF.

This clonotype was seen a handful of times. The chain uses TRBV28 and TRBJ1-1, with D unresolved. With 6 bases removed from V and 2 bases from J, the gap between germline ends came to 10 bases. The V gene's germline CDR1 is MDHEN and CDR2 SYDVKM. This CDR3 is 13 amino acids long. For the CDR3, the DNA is TGTGCCAGCAGGGATGGAAGAAACACTGAAGCTTTCTTT. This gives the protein CASRDGRNTEAFF.

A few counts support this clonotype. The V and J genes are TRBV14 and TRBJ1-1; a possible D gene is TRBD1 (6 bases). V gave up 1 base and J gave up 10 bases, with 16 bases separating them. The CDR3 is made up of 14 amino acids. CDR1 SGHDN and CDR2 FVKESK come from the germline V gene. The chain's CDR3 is CASSQVQNRVRAFF. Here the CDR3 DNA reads TGTGCCAGCAGCCAAGTCCAGAACAGGGTGAGAGCTTTCTTT.

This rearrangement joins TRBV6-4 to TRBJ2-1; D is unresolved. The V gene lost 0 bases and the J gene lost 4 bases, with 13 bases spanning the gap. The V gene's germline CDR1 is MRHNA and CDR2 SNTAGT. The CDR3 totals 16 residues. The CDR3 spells CASSDSNGPDYNEQFF. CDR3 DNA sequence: TGTGCCAGCAGTGACTCCAACGGACCCGATTACAATGAGCAGTTCTTC.

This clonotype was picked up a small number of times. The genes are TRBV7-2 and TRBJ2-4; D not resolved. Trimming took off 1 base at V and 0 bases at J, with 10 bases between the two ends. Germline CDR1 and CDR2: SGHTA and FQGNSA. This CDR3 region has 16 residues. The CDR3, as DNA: TGTGCCAGCAGCTTAGGAAACTACTTAGCCAAAAACATTCAGTACTTC. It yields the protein CASSLGNYLAKNIQYF.

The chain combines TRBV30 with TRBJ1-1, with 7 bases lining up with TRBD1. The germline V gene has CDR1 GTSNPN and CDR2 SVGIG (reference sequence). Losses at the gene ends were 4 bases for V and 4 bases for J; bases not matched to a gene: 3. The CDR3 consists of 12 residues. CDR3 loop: CAWNYRGTEAFF. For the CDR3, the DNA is TGTGCCTGGAACTACAGGGGCACTGAAGCTTTCTTT.